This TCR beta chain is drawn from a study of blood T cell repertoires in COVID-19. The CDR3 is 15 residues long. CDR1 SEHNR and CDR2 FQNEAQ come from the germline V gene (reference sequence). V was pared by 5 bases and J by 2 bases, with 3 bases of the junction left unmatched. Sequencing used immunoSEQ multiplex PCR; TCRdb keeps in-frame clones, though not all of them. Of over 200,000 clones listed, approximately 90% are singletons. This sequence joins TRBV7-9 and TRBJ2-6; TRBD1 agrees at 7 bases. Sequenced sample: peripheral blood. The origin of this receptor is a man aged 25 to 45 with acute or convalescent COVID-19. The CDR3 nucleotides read TGTGCCAGCAGCCCACAGGGGACTGGGGCCAACGTCCTGACTTTC. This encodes CASSPQGTGANVLTF.